This TCR beta chain is drawn from a study of shared clonotypes between healthy human individuals. V was cut by 2 bases and J by 3 bases, with 11 bases left in between. The CDR3 is 15 residues long. Germline assignment: CDR1 SGHRS and CDR2 YFSETQ. This clone was counted between two and nine times. TCRdb's table, derived via immunoSEQ multiplex PCR, lists solely in-frame clones and lacks some. Seen here are 170,000 or so clones, over 50% observed once, and the top ten hold around 9.3%. This clonotype was obtained from a man aged 25 to 40 in good health. Sequenced sample: memory CD4+ T cells sorted from blood. Noted subset: CD45RA-negative fraction. The chain employs TRBV5-1 and TRBJ2-2; TRBD2 is a possible D gene (6 bases). As DNA, the CDR3 is TGCGCCAGCAGCTTTGGGACTCCCGACACCGGGGAGCTGTTTTTT. Its translation is CASSFGTPDTGELFF.